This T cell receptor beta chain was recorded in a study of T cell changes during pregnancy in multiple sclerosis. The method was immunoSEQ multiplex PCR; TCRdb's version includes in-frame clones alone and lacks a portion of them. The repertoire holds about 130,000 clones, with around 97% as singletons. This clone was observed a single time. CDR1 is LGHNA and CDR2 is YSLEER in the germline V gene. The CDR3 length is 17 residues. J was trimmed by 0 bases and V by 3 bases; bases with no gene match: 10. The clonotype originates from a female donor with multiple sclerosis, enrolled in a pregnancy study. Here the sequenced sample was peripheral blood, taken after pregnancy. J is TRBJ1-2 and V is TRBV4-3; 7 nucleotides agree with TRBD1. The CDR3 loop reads CASSHYREGAPNYGYTF. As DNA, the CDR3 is TGCGCCAGCAGCCATTATCGTGAGGGGGCCCCTAACTATGGCTACACCTTC.